This T cell receptor (beta chain) was recovered during a study of blood T cell repertoires in COVID-19. Study details: From T cells, B-cell-depleted T cells, or PBMCs came the material, which was cDNA or gDNA.

As handled by the study authors: It was from reference gene primer amplification that nucleated cell counts were estimated. Data came from immunoSEQ multiplex PCR; TCRdb stores just in-frame clones and leaves some out. D and trimming were read from the DNA, whereas the V and J calls and clone size are those reported in that table. The table lists 80,000 to 90,000 clones, around 90% of them singletons. CDR1 MNHEY and CDR2 SVGEGT come from the germline V gene. Trimming took 2 bases from V and 5 from J; bases not matched to a gene: 3. This CDR3 has 15 residues. The clonotype originates from a man between 60 and 75 years old with acute or convalescent COVID-19. V gene TRBV6-2 or TRBV6-3 combines with J gene TRBJ1-6; 7 nucleotides agree with TRBD1. The sample comprised peripheral blood. CDR3 bases: TGTGCCAGCAGTTACGTCCAGGGGGATAATTCACCCCTCCACTTT. Protein: CASSYVQGDNSPLHF.